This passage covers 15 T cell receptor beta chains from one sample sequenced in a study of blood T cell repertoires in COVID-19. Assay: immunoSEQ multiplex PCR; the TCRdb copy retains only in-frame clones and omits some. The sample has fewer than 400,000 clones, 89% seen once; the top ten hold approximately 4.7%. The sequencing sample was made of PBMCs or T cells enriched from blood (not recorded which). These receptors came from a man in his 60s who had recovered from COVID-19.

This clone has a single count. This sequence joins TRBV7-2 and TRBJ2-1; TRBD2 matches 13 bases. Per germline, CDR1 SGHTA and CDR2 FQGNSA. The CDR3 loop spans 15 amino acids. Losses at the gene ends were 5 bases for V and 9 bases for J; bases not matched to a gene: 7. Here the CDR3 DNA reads TGTGCCAGCAGCCGGACTAGCGGGAGAATAAGTGAGCAGTTCTTC. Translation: CASSRTSGRISEQFF.

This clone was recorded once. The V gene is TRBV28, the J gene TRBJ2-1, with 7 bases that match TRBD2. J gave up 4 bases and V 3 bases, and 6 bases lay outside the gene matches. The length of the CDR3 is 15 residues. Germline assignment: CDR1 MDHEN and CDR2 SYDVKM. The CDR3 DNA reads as TGTGCCAGCAGTTTGGGGGGGAAACCTTACAATGAGCAGTTCTTC. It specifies CASSLGGKPYNEQFF. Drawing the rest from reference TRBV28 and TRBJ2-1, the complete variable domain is DVKVTQSSRYLVKRTGEKVFLECVQDMDHENMFWYRQDPGLGLRLIYFSYDVKMKEKGDIPEGYSVSREKKERFSLILESASTNQTSMYLCASSLGGKPYNEQFFGPGTRLTVL.

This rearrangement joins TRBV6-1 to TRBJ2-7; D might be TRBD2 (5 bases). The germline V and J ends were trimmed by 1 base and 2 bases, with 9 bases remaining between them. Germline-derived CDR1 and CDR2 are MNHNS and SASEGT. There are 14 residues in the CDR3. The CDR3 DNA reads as TGTGCCAGCAGTGAAGTCATGACTACCTACGAGCAGTACTTC. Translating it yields CASSEVMTTYEQYF.

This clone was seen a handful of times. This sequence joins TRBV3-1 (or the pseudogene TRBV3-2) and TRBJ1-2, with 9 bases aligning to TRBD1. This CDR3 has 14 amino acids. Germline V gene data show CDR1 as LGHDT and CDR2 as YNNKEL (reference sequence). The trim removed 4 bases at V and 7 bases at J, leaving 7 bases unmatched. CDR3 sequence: CASSPWTGEGGYTF. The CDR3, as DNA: TGTGCCAGCAGCCCGTGGACAGGGGAGGGTGGCTACACCTTC.

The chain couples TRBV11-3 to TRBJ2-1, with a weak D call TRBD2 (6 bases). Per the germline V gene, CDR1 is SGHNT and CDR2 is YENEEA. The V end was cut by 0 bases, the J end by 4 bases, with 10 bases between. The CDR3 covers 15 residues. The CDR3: CASSLDPGEYNEQFF. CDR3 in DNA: TGTGCCAGCAGCTTAGATCCGGGAGAGTACAATGAGCAGTTCTTC.

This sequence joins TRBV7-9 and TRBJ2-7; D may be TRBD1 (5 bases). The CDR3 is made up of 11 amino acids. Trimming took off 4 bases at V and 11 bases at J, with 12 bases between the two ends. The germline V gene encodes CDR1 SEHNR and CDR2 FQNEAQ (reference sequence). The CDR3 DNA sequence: TGTGCCAGCAGCTCCACAAGACAGAAGTACTTC. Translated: CASSSTRQKYF.

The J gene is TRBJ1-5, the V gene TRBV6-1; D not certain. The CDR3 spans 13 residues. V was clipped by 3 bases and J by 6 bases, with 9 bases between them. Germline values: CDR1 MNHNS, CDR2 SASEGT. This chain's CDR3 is CASSDDFGQPQHF. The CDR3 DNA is TGTGCCAGCAGTGATGATTTCGGTCAGCCCCAGCATTTT.

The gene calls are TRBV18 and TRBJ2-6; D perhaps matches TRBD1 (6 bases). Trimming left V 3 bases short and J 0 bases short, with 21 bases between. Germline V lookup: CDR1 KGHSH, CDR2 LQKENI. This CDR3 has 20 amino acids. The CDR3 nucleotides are TGTGCCAGCTCACCCTGGGACACACGCTCTCTTCCCTCTGGGGCCAACGTCCTGACTTTC. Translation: CASSPWDTRSLPSGANVLTF.

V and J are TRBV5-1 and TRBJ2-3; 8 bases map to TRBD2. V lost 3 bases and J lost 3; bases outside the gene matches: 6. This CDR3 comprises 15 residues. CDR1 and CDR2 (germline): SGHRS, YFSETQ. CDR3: CASSYSSGPTDTQYF. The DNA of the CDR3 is TGCGCCAGCAGCTATTCTAGCGGGCCTACAGATACGCAGTATTTT.

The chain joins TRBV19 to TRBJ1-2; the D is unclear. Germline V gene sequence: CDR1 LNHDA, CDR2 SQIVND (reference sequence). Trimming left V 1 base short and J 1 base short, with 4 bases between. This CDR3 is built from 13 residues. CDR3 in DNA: TGTGCCAGTAGTATAGTCGGTAACTATGGCTACACCTTC. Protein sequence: CASSIVGNYGYTF.

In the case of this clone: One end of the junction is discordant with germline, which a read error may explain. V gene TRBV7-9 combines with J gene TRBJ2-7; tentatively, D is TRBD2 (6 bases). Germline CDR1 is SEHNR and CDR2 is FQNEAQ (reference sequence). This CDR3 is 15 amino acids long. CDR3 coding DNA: TGTGCCAGCAGCTTAGCGCCTGGAGGGTCCTTCGAGCAGTACTTC. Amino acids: CASSLAPGGSFEQYF.

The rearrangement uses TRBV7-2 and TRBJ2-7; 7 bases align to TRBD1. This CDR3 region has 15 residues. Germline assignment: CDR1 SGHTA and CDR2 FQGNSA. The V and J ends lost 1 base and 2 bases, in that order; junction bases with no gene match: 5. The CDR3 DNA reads TGTGCCAGCAGCTTAGTAGGCCAGGGGGCCTACGAGCAGTACTTC. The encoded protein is CASSLVGQGAYEQYF. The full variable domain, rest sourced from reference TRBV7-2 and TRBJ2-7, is GAGVSQSPSNKVTEKGKDVELRCDPISGHTALYWYRQSLGQGLEFLIYFQGNSAPDKSGLPSDRFSAERTGGSVSTLTIQRTQQEDSAVYLCASSLVGQGAYEQYFGPGTRLTVT.

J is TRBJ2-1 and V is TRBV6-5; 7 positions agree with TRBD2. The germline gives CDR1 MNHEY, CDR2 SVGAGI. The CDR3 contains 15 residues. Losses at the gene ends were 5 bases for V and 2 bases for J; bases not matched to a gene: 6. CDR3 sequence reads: CASSPYGGTYNEQFF. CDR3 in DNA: TGTGCCAGCAGTCCCTACGGGGGGACCTACAATGAGCAGTTCTTC.

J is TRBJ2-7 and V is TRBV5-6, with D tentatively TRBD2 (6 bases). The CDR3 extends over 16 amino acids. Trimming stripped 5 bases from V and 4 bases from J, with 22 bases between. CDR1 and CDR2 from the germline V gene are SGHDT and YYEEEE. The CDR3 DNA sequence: TGTGCCAGCAGTTTATTTTCAGGGACTCCCGAGTACGAGCAGTACTTC. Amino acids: CASSLFSGTPEYEQYF.

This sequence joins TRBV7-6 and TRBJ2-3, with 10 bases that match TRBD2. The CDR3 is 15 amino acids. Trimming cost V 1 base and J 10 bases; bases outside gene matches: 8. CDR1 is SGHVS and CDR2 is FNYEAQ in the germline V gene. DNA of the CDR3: TGTGCCAGCAGCTTAGTGGCTAGCGGGAGTGGGGCGCAGTATTTT. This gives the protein CASSLVASGSGAQYF.